Shown below are 12 T cell receptor beta chains from a single sample sequenced in a study of T cell repertoires in cytomegalovirus infection. A single record per CDR3 protein comes from TCRdb applying MiXCR to the reads. The sample shows around 900,000 distinct CDR3 sequences, roughly 30% of them seen only once. No antigens are known for them. The source was cultured CD8+ T cells from PBMCs, collected from culture after CMV antigen stimulation. These receptors were collected from a human donor in good health (CMV status not recorded). Some clones in this sample may be carry-over from other donors' samples.

Worth noting for this clonotype: A much larger clonotype is one base distant, so this may be a read error. V and J are TRBV7-8 and TRBJ2-2; 9 nucleotides line up with TRBD1. Germline V lookup: CDR1 SGHVS, CDR2 FQNEAQ. The length of the CDR3 is 16 residues. CDR3 DNA sequence: TGTGTCAGCAGCGCAGGGACAGGGCAGAACACCGGGGAGCTGTTTTTT. It yields the protein CVSSAGTGQNTGELFF.

This chain joins TRBV28 and TRBJ2-7; 9 positions agree with TRBD1. From germline, CDR1 is MDHEN and CDR2 SYDVKM. CDR3 size: 13 residues. With V trimmed by 5 bases and J by 6 bases, 5 bases remained unmatched. The CDR3 DNA reads as TGTGCCAGCAGTACCCGACAGGGGGTCGAGCAGTACGTC. It specifies CASSTRQGVEQYV.

This clonotype came up a few times. The chain employs TRBV7-9 and TRBJ2-7; D is undetermined. Germline V gives CDR1 SEHNR, CDR2 FQNEAQ (reference sequence). V lost 1 base and J lost 6, with 16 bases in between. This CDR3 comprises 15 residues. The CDR3 sequence: CASSLGRSPTGEQYV. The CDR3 DNA follows: TGTGCCAGCAGCTTAGGCCGATCCCCAACCGGCGAGCAGTACGTC.

This clonotype was seen ten or more times. J is TRBJ1-2 and V is TRBV7-2; D gene unclear. This CDR3 has 15 amino acids. Germline V CDR1 and CDR2: SGHTA, FQGNSA. V was cut by 2 bases and J by 4 bases, with 14 bases left in between. The CDR3 is CASSLYTATSYGYTF. The CDR3 nucleotides are TGTGCCAGCAGCTTATATACCGCGACCAGCTATGGCTACACCTTC.

This rearrangement joins TRBV14 to TRBJ2-3; TRBD2 might be the D (6 bases). V lost 3 bases, J lost 4 bases, and 20 bases lay in between. Germline CDR1 is SGHDN and CDR2 is FVKESK. There are 17 residues in the CDR3. The CDR3 loop is CASSQRLRLEGADTQYF. The CDR3 bases are TGTGCCAGCAGCCAGAGACTCCGACTAGAAGGCGCAGATACGCAGTATTTT.

This clonotype was counted once. A much bigger clone sits one base away, suggesting this may be a read error. The J gene is TRBJ2-1, the V gene TRBV7-2; unclear D gene. This CDR3 region has 14 residues. The V gene's germline CDR1 is SGHTA and CDR2 FQGNSA. For the CDR3, the DNA is TGTGCCAGCAGCTTTATTCTCTCCTACAATGGGCAGTTCTTC. Translated: CASSFILSYNGQFF. The whole variable domain, filled in from reference TRBV7-2 and TRBJ2-1, reads GAGVSQSPSNKVTEKGKDVELRCDPISGHTALYWYRQSLGQGLEFLIYFQGNSAPDKSGLPSDRFSAERTGGSVSTLTIQRTQQEDSAVYLCASSFILSYNGQFFGPGTRLTVL.

This clonotype appeared a few times. The CDR3 spells CASSLAERQPDYF. CDR3 DNA sequence: TGTGCCAGCAGCTTAGCAGAACGACAGCCTGATTACTTC. The chain employs TRBV7-6 and TRBJ2-5; tentatively, D is TRBD1 (5 bases). The germline V gene encodes CDR1 SGHVS and CDR2 FNYEAQ. There are 13 residues in the CDR3. V lost 0 bases and J lost 14, with 16 bases in between.

The V and J genes are TRBV6-1 and TRBJ2-7, with D possibly being TRBD1 (5 bases). Germline V CDR1 and CDR2: MNHNS, SASEGT. CDR3 length equals 12 residues. The V gene lost 5 bases and the J gene lost 2 bases, with 7 bases spanning the gap. DNA for the CDR3: TGTGCCAGCAGTACAGGTCCCTACGAGCAGTACTTC. Its protein product is CASSTGPYEQYF.

This clonotype came up a few times. The J gene is TRBJ2-1, the V gene TRBV15, with a tentative D call TRBD1 (6 bases). In germline, CDR1 is LNHNV, CDR2 YYDKDF (reference sequence). Trimming removed 1 base from V and 0 bases from J, with 10 bases in between. The CDR3 consists of 16 residues. Written as DNA, the CDR3 is TGTGCCACCAGCAGAGGCCGGGACAACTCCTACAATGAGCAGTTCTTC. This sequence encodes CATSRGRDNSYNEQFF.

This clonotype was counted a few times. V gene TRBV7-4 combines with J gene TRBJ1-2; D not certain. Germline CDR1 SGHVT, CDR2 SQSDAQ. The CDR3 extends over 16 amino acids. V gave up 5 bases and J gave up 0 bases, with 16 bases separating them. The CDR3 reads CASSPSNLGPNYGYTF. CDR3 nucleotide sequence: TGTGCCAGCAGCCCGTCGAACCTCGGACCTAACTATGGCTACACCTTC.

This clonotype has just a few counts. The gene calls are TRBV6-2 or TRBV6-3 and TRBJ2-1; perhaps TRBD1 as D (5 bases). Trimming took 4 bases from V and 5 from J, leaving 15 bases between them. The CDR3 length is 15 residues. The germline V gene has CDR1 MNHEY and CDR2 SVGEGT. The CDR3 DNA is TGTGCCAGCAGTTTTTATCAGGGTGACAACAATGAGCAGTTCTTC. Translating it yields CASSFYQGDNNEQFF.

This clonotype was detected only a few times. This chain links TRBV7-6 with TRBJ2-7; 10 positions agree with TRBD2. Germline loops: CDR1 SGHVS, CDR2 FNYEAQ. This CDR3 has 15 residues. The trim removed 7 bases at V and 1 base at J, leaving 7 bases unmatched. CDR3 nucleotides: TGTGCCAGCACCCCTAGCGGGGGCCCATCCTACGAGCAGTACTTC. Its translation is CASTPSGGPSYEQYF.